This TCR beta chain was observed in a study of blood T cell repertoires in COVID-19. Study at large: Some COVID-19 samples were acute and others convalescent; all came from the United States, Italy and Spain. In each case, the material was cDNA or gDNA derived from T cells, B-cell-depleted T cells, or PBMCs.

In the source study's methods: Scientists estimated how many nucleated cells there were by amplifying reference gene primers. TCRdb's table, derived via immunoSEQ multiplex PCR, lists solely in-frame clones and lacks some. The DNA was the basis for D and trimming; V, J and clone size are from that table. Among 110,000 to 150,000 clones listed, roughly 90% were seen once. The CDR3 is 14 residues long. Germline V gene lookup returns CDR1 SGHKS and CDR2 YYEKEE (reference sequence). V was pared by 2 bases and J by 2 bases, with 8 bases between. The gene calls are TRBV5-5 and TRBJ1-5; D ambiguous. Sequencing was carried out using peripheral blood. The sequence derives from a man aged 60 to 75 with active or convalescent COVID-19. The CDR3, as DNA: TGTGCCAGCAGCTTTGAGGCCGGCAATCAGCCCCAGCATTTT. The encoded protein is CASSFEAGNQPQHF.